Presented here are 28 T cell receptor beta chains from one specimen sequenced in a study of T-cell memory formation after mild COVID-19. TCRdb re-called the 5' RACE reads through MiXCR, storing one row per CDR3 protein. The sample holds about 560,000 distinct CDR3 sequences, 18% seen once. The sequenced sample was PBMCs or a T cell subset sorted from them (not recorded which). These receptor sequences come from an adult woman who had mild COVID-19 (a few samples of this study predate the infection). Cell type and time point are not known.

This clonotype has only a few counts. This chain uses TRBV3-1 with TRBJ2-5; perhaps TRBD2 as D (6 bases). The CDR3 has 15 residues. V lost 3 bases, J lost 2 bases, and 13 bases lay in between. CDR1 and CDR2 (germline): LGHDT, YNNKEL (reference sequence). The CDR3 DNA follows: TGTGCCAGCAGCCAGCAGGCTAGCGCGCAAGAGACCCAGTACTTC. As protein: CASSQQASAQETQYF.

The V gene is TRBV11-2, the J gene TRBJ2-1; D is possibly TRBD2 (7 bases). Per the germline V gene, CDR1 is SGHAT and CDR2 is FQNNGV. The CDR3 has 14 amino acids. Trimming pared 1 base from V and 8 bases from J, leaving 12 bases between. The DNA for the CDR3 is TGTGCCAGCAGCTTAGGAGGGGGGGCCTATGAGCAGTTCTTC. Its protein is CASSLGGGAYEQFF.

This clonotype came up a few times. This rearrangement joins TRBV5-6 to TRBJ2-7, with D maybe TRBD2 (6 bases). With 0 bases removed from V and 7 bases from J, the gap between germline ends came to 14 bases. The CDR3 is 14 residues long. The germline V gene has CDR1 SGHDT and CDR2 YYEEEE. The chain's CDR3 is CASSLEGGGVEQYF. CDR3 nucleotide sequence: TGTGCCAGCAGCTTGGAGGGCGGAGGGGTTGAGCAGTACTTC.

This sequence joins TRBV7-3 and TRBJ2-2; 9 nucleotides agree with TRBD1. Losses at the gene ends were 6 bases for V and 4 bases for J; bases not matched to a gene: 12. The CDR3 spans 17 residues. Per the germline V gene, CDR1 is SGHTA and CDR2 is FQGTGA. The CDR3 DNA is TGTGCCAGCAGTCGAACCGGGACAGGGATTCCCACCGGGGAGCTGTTTTTT. Its protein product is CASSRTGTGIPTGELFF.

This clonotype occurred a few times. The rearrangement joins TRBV3-1 to TRBJ2-5; the D gene is possibly TRBD2 (5 bases). V shed 3 bases and J shed 5 bases, with 13 bases lying between them. Germline CDR1 is LGHDT and CDR2 is YNNKEL (reference sequence). This CDR3 is built from 14 residues. The CDR3 DNA reads as TGTGCCAGCAGCCACCAGGACCGCGGGGAGACCCAGTACTTC. It encodes CASSHQDRGETQYF.

This clonotype was picked up a small number of times. V usage is TRBV7-6 and J usage is TRBJ2-7; TRBD1 agrees at 9 bases. J was trimmed by 7 bases and V by 3 bases; bases with no gene match: 16. The CDR3 has 17 amino acids. The V gene's germline CDR1 is SGHVS and CDR2 FNYEAQ. The CDR3 loop reads CASSLGVWRTGEKEQYF. The DNA for the CDR3 is TGTGCCAGCAGCTTGGGCGTTTGGAGGACAGGGGAAAAAGAGCAGTACTTC.

V is TRBV6-5 and J is TRBJ2-7; TRBD2 aligns across 9 bases. V shed 6 bases and J 0 bases; nucleotides not matched to a gene: 24. Germline CDR1 is MNHEY and CDR2 is SVGAGI. CDR3 size: 21 residues. As DNA, the CDR3 is TGTGCCAGCAGCCGACTTTCGATGACTAGCGGAACCCATAGGAGCTCCTACGAGCAGTACTTC. This codes for CASSRLSMTSGTHRSSYEQYF.

This clonotype was detected many times. The V gene is TRBV9, the J gene TRBJ1-5; 7 bases line up with TRBD1. V gave up 4 bases and J gave up 0 bases; unmatched junction bases: 10. CDR3 length equals 17 residues. Germline loops: CDR1 SGDLS, CDR2 YYNGEE. CDR3 sequence: CASSSGGAADSNQPQHF. The CDR3 nucleotides read TGTGCCAGCAGCTCAGGGGGAGCCGCTGATAGCAATCAGCCCCAGCATTTT. The whole variable domain, filled in from reference TRBV9 and TRBJ1-5, reads DSGVTQTPKHLITATGQRVTLRCSPRSGDLSVYWYQQSLDQGLQFLIQYYNGEERAKGNILERFSAQQFPDLHSELNLSSLELGDSALYFCASSSGGAADSNQPQHFGDGTRLSIL.

This clonotype was counted only a few times. This sequence joins TRBV20-1 and TRBJ2-1, with D possibly being TRBD2 (6 bases). Trimming cost V 1 base and J 7 bases, with 17 bases left between them. CDR3 length: 15 amino acids. In germline, CDR1 is DFQATT, CDR2 SNEGSKA (reference sequence). CDR3 residues: CSARVRALEGNEQFF. DNA for the CDR3: TGCAGTGCTAGAGTTCGAGCCTTGGAGGGAAATGAGCAGTTCTTC.

This chain uses TRBV4-2 with TRBJ2-1; D is perhaps TRBD2 (7 bases). The germline V gene encodes CDR1 LGHNA and CDR2 YNFKEQ. V shed 1 base and J shed 0 bases, with 19 bases lying between them. The CDR3 is made up of 19 amino acids. The CDR3 coding sequence is TGTGCCAGCAGCCAAGCATGGCGGGGGCCAGAAAGCTCCTACAATGAGCAGTTCTTC. Translation: CASSQAWRGPESSYNEQFF.

The sample holds one count of this clonotype. The gene calls are TRBV27 and TRBJ1-4; 7 positions agree with TRBD1. CDR3 length: 16 residues. V dropped 4 bases and J dropped 5; count of bases not matched to a gene: 10. Germline V lookup: CDR1 MNHEY, CDR2 SMNVEV (reference sequence). The CDR3 region has the DNA TGTGCCAGCAGTTACCTCACAGGGGACCACAATGAAAAACTGTTTTTT. Translating it yields CASSYLTGDHNEKLFF.

The chain is built from TRBV7-9 and TRBJ2-7; 14 positions agree with TRBD2. The CDR3 runs to 16 residues. Trimming at V came to 5 bases and at J to 4 bases, leaving 7 bases not matched to a gene. Germline lookup yields CDR1 SEHNR and CDR2 FQNEAQ (reference sequence). The DNA for the CDR3 is TGTGCCAGCAGCGGACTAGCGGGGGGCCCACTTTACGAGCAGTACTTC. It encodes CASSGLAGGPLYEQYF.

The V gene is TRBV7-6, the J gene TRBJ2-7; either TRBD1 or TRBD2 may supply D (5 bases each). Looked up from germline, CDR1 is SGHVS and CDR2 is FNYEAQ. With 5 bases removed from V and 13 bases from J, the gap between germline ends came to 24 bases. The CDR3 length is 14 residues. CDR3 sequence (DNA): TGTGCCAGCAGCGTGGGACCGACCAGCTCCTACGGTTACTTC. Protein: CASSVGPTSSYGYF.

This clonotype was found many times. The chain joins TRBV15 to TRBJ1-4; D gene uncertain. This CDR3 is built from 15 residues. Germline V gene data show CDR1 as LNHNV and CDR2 as YYDKDF (reference sequence). V shed 0 bases and J shed 0 bases, with 5 bases lying between them. The CDR3 DNA sequence: TGTGCCACCAGCAGAGAACCGGCAACTAATGAAAAACTGTTTTTT. Protein sequence: CATSREPATNEKLFF.

This clonotype has just a few counts. The V call is TRBV5-1, the J call TRBJ1-1; D unresolved. CDR1 is SGHRS, CDR2 YFSETQ, per germline. The V end lost 0 bases, the J end lost 0 bases, and 9 bases lay between the germline ends. This CDR3 has 15 residues. This CDR3 is CASSLDVLLNTEAFF. CDR3 nucleotides: TGCGCCAGCAGCTTGGACGTCTTACTGAACACTGAAGCTTTCTTT. Variable domain in full (rest from reference TRBV5-1 and TRBJ1-1): KAGVTQTPRYLIKTRGQQVTLSCSPISGHRSVSWYQQTPGQGLQFLFEYFSETQRNKGNFPGRFSGRQFSNSRSEMNVSTLELGDSALYLCASSLDVLLNTEAFFGQGTRLTVV.

This clonotype appeared a single time. The chain joins TRBV6-5 to TRBJ2-1, with 9 positions matching TRBD1. The germline gives CDR1 MNHEY, CDR2 SVGAGI. V was pared by 7 bases and J by 2 bases, with 6 bases of the junction left unmatched. This CDR3 is 15 amino acids long. CDR3 residues: CASKTGTGTYNEQFF. CDR3 bases: TGTGCCAGCAAAACCGGGACAGGGACCTACAATGAGCAGTTCTTC.

This clonotype was counted a few times. The V gene is TRBV18, the J gene TRBJ2-7, with D possibly TRBD2 on 6 matching bases. The germline V gene encodes CDR1 KGHSH and CDR2 LQKENI. The CDR3 runs 14 residues. The V gene lost 1 base and the J gene lost 3 bases, with 10 bases spanning the gap. CDR3 sequence reads: CASSPRRDDYEQYF. For the CDR3, the DNA is TGTGCCAGCTCACCACGGCGGGACGACTACGAGCAGTACTTC.

This rearrangement joins TRBV5-6 to TRBJ2-3; D is undetermined. CDR3 length: 13 residues. With 4 bases removed from V and 4 bases from J, the gap between germline ends came to 10 bases. CDR1 SGHDT and CDR2 YYEEEE come from the germline V gene. The chain's CDR3 is CASSVGEPDTQYF. In DNA form, the CDR3 reads TGTGCCAGCAGCGTCGGAGAACCAGATACGCAGTATTTT.

This clonotype has a handful of counts. The gene calls are TRBV5-6 and TRBJ2-1; TRBD2 aligns across 11 bases. After removal of 6 bases from V and 4 bases from J, the junction contained 15 bases not matched to a gene. The CDR3 has 18 residues. Germline CDR1 SGHDT, CDR2 YYEEEE. CDR3 coding DNA: TGTGCCAGCACCTCACTTCCAGGGACTAGCGGATTGTACAATGAGCAGTTCTTC. Translated: CASTSLPGTSGLYNEQFF.

The chain combines TRBV5-1 with TRBJ2-3; TRBD2 agrees at 8 bases. CDR1 and CDR2 from the germline V gene are SGHRS and YFSETQ. This CDR3 contains 16 residues. The trim removed 1 base at V and 3 bases at J, leaving 7 bases unmatched. The CDR3 sequence is CASSLNSGLVTDTQYF. CDR3 bases: TGCGCCAGCAGCTTGAATTCGGGACTAGTTACAGATACGCAGTATTTT.

The chain recombines TRBV7-3 with TRBJ2-1; D is possibly TRBD2 (6 bases). The CDR3 loop spans 14 amino acids. The germline V gene has CDR1 SGHTA and CDR2 FQGTGA. Trimming took off 0 bases at V and 9 bases at J, with 12 bases between the two ends. CDR3 coding DNA: TGTGCCAGCAGCTTAACGAGACTAGACGGTGAGCAGTTCTTC. The encoded protein is CASSLTRLDGEQFF.

Points on this clonotype: One junction end disagrees with the germline gene, perhaps due to a read error. The chain employs TRBV19 and TRBJ2-3, with 9 positions matching TRBD1. Germline loops: CDR1 LNHDA, CDR2 SQIVND (reference sequence). The length of the CDR3 is 16 residues. DNA for the CDR3: TGTGCCAGTAGTATGGGGACAGGGAGCGTCCCAGATGCGCAGTATTTT. Translated, it gives CASSMGTGSVPDAQYF.

The chain carries TRBV10-3 and TRBJ2-7; 9 nucleotides line up with TRBD2. CDR3 size: 17 residues. Germline CDR1 ENHRY, CDR2 SYGVKD. V was pared by 4 bases and J by 0 bases, with 10 bases of the junction left unmatched. In DNA form, the CDR3 reads TGTGCCATCAGTGTATCGCCTAGCGGGGCTAGCTCCTACGAGCAGTACTTC. It yields the protein CAISVSPSGASSYEQYF.

This clonotype has at least ten counts. The chain carries TRBV5-4 and TRBJ2-1, with 12 bases that match TRBD2. The germline V gene encodes CDR1 SGHNT and CDR2 YYREEE (reference sequence). CDR3 length equals 16 residues. The J segment lost 12 bases and the V segment lost 0 bases, leaving 10 bases of the junction unmatched. CDR3 in amino acids: CASSLAGLAGGPGQFF. The CDR3 coding sequence is TGTGCCAGCAGCTTGGCCGGCCTAGCGGGAGGGCCGGGGCAGTTCTTC.

In its sample, this clonotype was seen a few times. CDR3 coding DNA: TGTGCCAGCAGCCAAGGGACAGAGACCCAGTACTTC. Encoded protein: CASSQGTETQYF. This chain joins TRBV7-7 and TRBJ2-5; D could derive from TRBD1 or TRBD2 (5 bases each). The CDR3 is 12 residues long. Between the trimmed V and J ends, which lost 5 bases and 4 bases, there was a span of 8 bases. Germline V CDR1 and CDR2: SSHAT, FNYEAQ (reference sequence).

The chain recombines TRBV12-3 or TRBV12-4 with TRBJ1-2; TRBD1 is a possible D gene (6 bases). Between the trimmed V and J ends, which lost 3 bases and 5 bases, there was a span of 22 bases. CDR3 length equals 17 residues. The CDR3 protein is CASSFPTPEGRGYGYTF. The CDR3 DNA sequence: TGTGCCAGCAGTTTTCCCACGCCGGAGGGGAGGGGGTATGGCTACACCTTC.

The chain has TRBV6-1 and TRBJ1-1, with 7 bases lining up with TRBD1. Germline V gene data show CDR1 as MNHNS and CDR2 as SASEGT. V dropped 6 bases and J dropped 2; count of bases not matched to a gene: 6. The CDR3 loop spans 14 amino acids. The CDR3 coding sequence is TGTGCCAGCAGCGAGGGGACAGACAACACTGAAGCTTTCTTT. The encoded protein is CASSEGTDNTEAFF.

In this sample, this clonotype turned up a few times. V usage is TRBV29-1 and J usage is TRBJ1-1, with a weak D call TRBD1 (5 bases). CDR3 length: 16 residues. V dropped 1 base and J dropped 2 bases, with 17 bases sitting between them. Per the germline V gene, CDR1 is SQVTM and CDR2 is ANQGSEA. Here the CDR3 reads CSVEVVRGWANTEAFF. For the CDR3, the DNA is TGCAGCGTTGAAGTGGTTCGGGGCTGGGCCAACACTGAAGCTTTCTTT.